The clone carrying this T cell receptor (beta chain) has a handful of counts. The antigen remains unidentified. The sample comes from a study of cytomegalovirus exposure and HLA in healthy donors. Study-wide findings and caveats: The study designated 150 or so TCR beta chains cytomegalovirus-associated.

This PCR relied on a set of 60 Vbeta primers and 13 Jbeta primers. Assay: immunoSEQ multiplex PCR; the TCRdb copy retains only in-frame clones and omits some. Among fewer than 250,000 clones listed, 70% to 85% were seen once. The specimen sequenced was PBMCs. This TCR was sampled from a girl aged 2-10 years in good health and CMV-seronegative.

Here the CDR3 reads CASSQDIAGSYNEQFF. In DNA form, the CDR3 reads TGTGCCAGCAGCCAAGATATAGCGGGATCCTACAATGAGCAGTTCTTC. The V call is TRBV4-2, the J call TRBJ2-1, with 8 nucleotides matching TRBD2. The CDR3 contains 16 residues. CDR1 and CDR2 from the germline V gene are LGHNA and YNFKEQ. The V segment lost 0 bases and the J segment 1 base; nucleotides outside the gene matches: 2.